These 26 T cell receptor beta chains came from one sample sequenced in a study of blood T cell repertoires in COVID-19. TCRdb keeps only in-frame clones here, not all; method: immunoSEQ multiplex PCR. This table has 300,000 to 400,000 clones, about 90% appearing once. The sample consisted of peripheral blood. Source of these receptors: a woman aged 45 to 65 with COVID-19, enrolled during active disease.

J is TRBJ2-5 and V is TRBV7-8; 7 positions match TRBD1. Germline lookup yields CDR1 SGHVS and CDR2 FQNEAQ. The CDR3 contains 16 residues. V trimming: 3 bases; J trimming: 1 base; junction bases outside the gene matches: 8. CDR3 nucleotide sequence: TGTGCCAGCAGCTTTAGTGACAGGGTACTCCAAGAGACCCAGTACTTC. Translated: CASSFSDRVLQETQYF.

A single count supports this clone. The chain joins TRBV27 to TRBJ2-7; TRBD2 matches 9 bases. The CDR3 runs 15 residues. Per the germline V gene, CDR1 is MNHEY and CDR2 is SMNVEV (reference sequence). With 5 bases clipped from V and 2 bases from J, the junction kept 7 bases outside the gene matches. CDR3 sequence: CASSPSTSGTYEQYF. DNA for the CDR3: TGTGCCAGCAGTCCCTCGACTAGCGGAACCTACGAGCAGTACTTC.

This clone was seen a single time. The V call is TRBV30, the J call TRBJ2-7; weak D call: TRBD1 (5 bases). Trimming left V 5 bases short and J 4 bases short, with 27 bases between. The CDR3 extends over 17 amino acids. Germline CDR1 GTSNPN, CDR2 SVGIG (reference sequence). This chain's CDR3 is CAWGKGTGPMGPYEQYF. DNA of the CDR3: TGTGCCTGGGGCAAGGGCACAGGACCCATGGGGCCATACGAGCAGTACTTC.

The genes are TRBV29-1 and TRBJ1-2; D is ambiguous. The length of the CDR3 is 10 residues. V lost 2 bases, J lost 6 bases, and 4 bases lay in between. Germline CDR1 reads SQVTM; CDR2 reads ANQGSEA. The CDR3 reads CSVEYDGYTF. CDR3 in DNA: TGCAGCGTTGAATATGATGGCTACACCTTC.

This clone was observed a handful of times. The chain links TRBV5-1 to TRBJ2-2, with D hard to call. The CDR3 has 15 residues. Germline assignment: CDR1 SGHRS and CDR2 YFSETQ. V was shortened by 0 bases and J by 4 bases, with 10 bases between the two germline ends. CDR3 in amino acids: CASSLVASGTGELFF. Written as DNA, the CDR3 is TGCGCCAGCAGCTTGGTCGCCTCGGGCACCGGGGAGCTGTTTTTT. Using reference TRBV5-1 and TRBJ2-2 for the parts outside the CDR3, the full variable domain is KAGVTQTPRYLIKTRGQQVTLSCSPISGHRSVSWYQQTPGQGLQFLFEYFSETQRNKGNFPGRFSGRQFSNSRSEMNVSTLELGDSALYLCASSLVASGTGELFFGEGSRLTVL.

V gene TRBV5-4 combines with J gene TRBJ2-3; 9 nucleotides match TRBD2. Per the germline V gene, CDR1 is SGHNT and CDR2 is YYREEE (reference sequence). CDR3 length equals 16 residues. V trimming: 4 bases; J trimming: 5 bases; junction bases outside the gene matches: 11. Written as DNA, the CDR3 is TGTGCCAGCAGCCCCGGTCGGGGGACTAGCCGAGATACGCAGTATTTT. It yields the protein CASSPGRGTSRDTQYF. The full variable domain, rest sourced from reference TRBV5-4 and TRBJ2-3, is ETGVTQSPTHLIKTRGQQVTLRCSSQSGHNTVSWYQQALGQGPQFIFQYYREEENGRGNFPPRFSGLQFPNYSSELNVNALELDDSALYLCASSPGRGTSRDTQYFGPGTRLTVL.

The chain is built from TRBV5-6 and TRBJ2-3, with 11 bases fitting TRBD2. CDR3 length equals 16 residues. The germline V gene encodes CDR1 SGHDT and CDR2 YYEEEE. Trimming at V came to 0 bases and at J to 6 bases, leaving 6 bases not matched to a gene. DNA of the CDR3: TGTGCCAGCAGCTTGGAATACCTAGCGGGAGGCGATACGCAGTATTTT. This translates into CASSLEYLAGGDTQYF.

The chain is built from TRBV6-5 and TRBJ1-1; 7 bases are shared with TRBD1. V was pared by 8 bases and J by 1 base, with 10 bases of the junction left unmatched. Germline V gene sequence: CDR1 MNHEY, CDR2 SVGAGI. CDR3 size: 15 residues. In DNA form, the CDR3 reads TGTGCCAGCTCTGCCAGGGGGTTGGGGAACACTGAAGCTTTCTTT. Amino acids: CASSARGLGNTEAFF.

This chain links TRBV4-1 with TRBJ1-5, with a tentative D call TRBD1 (6 bases). The germline gives CDR1 MGHRA, CDR2 YSYEKL. Trimming removed 1 base from V and 3 bases from J, with 10 bases in between. CDR3 length: 15 amino acids. The CDR3 loop reads CASSQGDTYNQPQHF. CDR3 sequence (DNA): TGCGCCAGCAGCCAAGGGGACACTTACAATCAGCCCCAGCATTTT.

This chain connects TRBV3-1 (or the pseudogene TRBV3-2) to TRBJ2-7; TRBD2 matches at 9 bases. CDR1 is LGHDT and CDR2 is YNNKEL in the germline V gene (reference sequence). V lost 7 bases and J lost 5; bases outside the gene matches: 3. The CDR3 sequence is 12 residues long. The CDR3 DNA follows: TGTGCCAGCATCCAGCGGGGGGACGAGCAGTACTTC. Translating gives CASIQRGDEQYF.

This chain links TRBV7-2 with TRBJ1-5, with TRBD1 identical over 8 bases. Losses at the gene ends were 6 bases for V and 6 bases for J; bases not matched to a gene: 7. This CDR3 is 14 amino acids long. Germline lookup yields CDR1 SGHTA and CDR2 FQGNSA. Here the CDR3 DNA reads TGTGCCAGCAGGCGGACAGGGTTGGGTCAGCCCCAGCATTTT. Its translation: CASRRTGLGQPQHF.

V is TRBV3-1 (or the pseudogene TRBV3-2) and J is TRBJ1-4, with D possibly matching TRBD1 (6 bases). The CDR3 loop spans 14 amino acids. V lost 2 bases to trimming and J lost 14 bases, with 18 bases between them. Germline V gives CDR1 LGHDT, CDR2 YNNKEL (reference sequence). The CDR3 nucleotides read TGTGCCAGCAGCCAACCCCCGAGGGAGGGGGATCTGTTTTTT. Translated, it gives CASSQPPREGDLFF.

This chain connects TRBV7-9 to TRBJ2-7; TRBD1 aligns across 7 bases. J was trimmed by 0 bases and V by 7 bases; bases with no gene match: 9. CDR3 length equals 15 residues. The germline V gene has CDR1 SEHNR and CDR2 FQNEAQ (reference sequence). CDR3 bases: TGTGCCAGCAACCAAGGGACAGTCCCCTCCTACGAGCAGTACTTC. Its translation is CASNQGTVPSYEQYF.

This chain joins TRBV19 and TRBJ2-6, with D tentatively TRBD2 (6 bases). V shed 1 base and J shed 4 bases, with 14 bases lying between them. The CDR3 is made up of 17 amino acids. The V gene's germline CDR1 is LNHDA and CDR2 SQIVND (reference sequence). Here the CDR3 DNA reads TGTGCCAGTAGTATAGCCTGGGGCGGGGCAGGGGCCAACGTCCTGACTTTC. Encoded protein: CASSIAWGGAGANVLTF.

The rearrangement joins TRBV29-1 to TRBJ2-7; D is possibly TRBD1 (7 bases). Between the trimmed V and J ends, which lost 1 base and 4 bases, there was a span of 17 bases. Germline V gene lookup returns CDR1 SQVTM and CDR2 ANQGSEA. The CDR3 extends over 15 amino acids. CDR3 nucleotide sequence: TGCAGCGTTGAAGGGTCAGGGGGGACCCCGTACGAGCAGTACTTC. This codes for CSVEGSGGTPYEQYF.

J is TRBJ1-1 and V is TRBV11-3; 7 positions agree with TRBD1. Germline values: CDR1 SGHNT, CDR2 YENEEA. Losses at the gene ends were 2 bases for V and 4 bases for J; bases not matched to a gene: 4. The CDR3 totals 14 residues. CDR3 residues: CASSLTGVGTEAFF. The CDR3 coding sequence is TGTGCCAGCAGCTTAACAGGGGTCGGCACTGAAGCTTTCTTT.

Here the CDR3 reads CASSFRTGTEAFF. The CDR3 bases are TGTGCCAGCAGCTTTAGGACAGGAACTGAAGCTTTCTTT. This chain joins TRBV5-6 and TRBJ1-1; 7 bases are shared with TRBD1. This CDR3 is built from 13 residues. V lost 2 bases, J lost 5 bases, and 3 bases stayed unmatched. Germline values: CDR1 SGHDT, CDR2 YYEEEE.

This chain uses TRBV10-3 with TRBJ2-7; TRBD2 agrees at 13 bases. The CDR3 runs 14 residues. Trimming took 7 bases from V and 6 from J; bases not matched to a gene: 6. In germline, CDR1 is ENHRY, CDR2 SYGVKD. The CDR3 protein is CAITAGLAGAEQYF. The DNA of the CDR3 is TGTGCCATCACCGCCGGACTAGCGGGAGCCGAGCAGTACTTC.

The rearrangement joins TRBV5-1 to TRBJ2-1, with 14 bases that match TRBD2. Trimming took 4 bases from V and 4 from J; bases not matched to a gene: 10. Germline V gene sequence: CDR1 SGHRS, CDR2 YFSETQ. CDR3 length equals 18 residues. The CDR3 nucleotides are TGCGCCAGCAGCACACGACTAGCGGGAGGGCAGGGTTACAATGAGCAGTTCTTC. Protein product: CASSTRLAGGQGYNEQFF.

The chain joins TRBV7-8 to TRBJ1-1, with 8 bases that match TRBD1. The CDR3 covers 14 residues. Trimming took 7 bases from V and 4 from J; bases not matched to a gene: 8. CDR1 and CDR2 from the germline V gene are SGHVS and FQNEAQ. CDR3 DNA: TGTGCCAGCACCAAACAGGGGGTGGGCACTGAAGCTTTCTTT. Its translation is CASTKQGVGTEAFF.

This clone was counted between two and nine times. V usage is TRBV6-4 and J usage is TRBJ2-2; 7 positions match TRBD2. The CDR3 covers 14 residues. The germline CDR1 and CDR2 sequences are MRHNA and SNTAGT. V was clipped by 7 bases and J by 1 base; unmatched bases: 3. DNA for the CDR3: TGTGCCAGCACTCGGGAGGTGAACACCGGGGAGCTGTTTTTT. It codes for CASTREVNTGELFF.

The chain recombines TRBV7-2 with TRBJ2-3, with 9 bases aligning to TRBD2. There are 16 residues in the CDR3. With V trimmed by 2 bases and J by 0 bases, 3 bases remained unmatched. Germline CDR1 reads SGHTA; CDR2 reads FQGNSA. This CDR3 reads CASSLSSGISTDTQYF. The CDR3 DNA sequence: TGTGCCAGCAGCTTATCTAGCGGGATTAGCACAGATACGCAGTATTTT.

The CDR3 coding sequence is TGTGCCAGTAGTACCGTTAGCAATCAGCCCCAGCATTTT. Residues: CASSTVSNQPQHF. The chain has TRBV19 and TRBJ1-5; no firm D call. Germline V gene data show CDR1 as LNHDA and CDR2 as SQIVND (reference sequence). The germline V and J ends were trimmed by 4 bases and 0 bases, with 4 bases remaining between them. CDR3 length: 13 amino acids.

The genes are TRBV5-1 and TRBJ1-1; tentatively, D is TRBD1 (6 bases). The CDR3 length is 13 residues. Germline V gene lookup returns CDR1 SGHRS and CDR2 YFSETQ. Trimming took 3 bases from V and 7 from J, leaving 13 bases between them. Here the CDR3 reads CASSSGTQIEAFF. The CDR3 region has the DNA TGCGCCAGCAGCTCAGGGACACAGATTGAAGCTTTCTTT.

The V and J genes are TRBV5-1 and TRBJ2-7; D is unresolved. This CDR3 has 16 residues. V was shortened by 3 bases and J by 0 bases, with 16 bases between the two germline ends. Germline V gene sequence: CDR1 SGHRS, CDR2 YFSETQ. CDR3 nucleotides: TGCGCCAGCAGCTGGAACCTGCAGGCCTCCTCCTACGAGCAGTACTTC. Translated: CASSWNLQASSYEQYF.

Only one count was recorded for this clone. The chain has TRBV9 and TRBJ2-2; TRBD2 matches 11 bases. The CDR3 contains 18 residues. V was clipped by 3 bases and J by 4 bases; unmatched bases: 11. In germline, CDR1 is SGDLS, CDR2 YYNGEE. Here the CDR3 DNA reads TGTGCCAGCAGCGAACCCCCTCGGGGACTAGCGGCCACCGGGGAGCTGTTTTTT. Translation gives CASSEPPRGLAATGELFF. The whole variable domain, filled in from reference TRBV9 and TRBJ2-2, reads DSGVTQTPKHLITATGQRVTLRCSPRSGDLSVYWYQQSLDQGLQFLIQYYNGEERAKGNILERFSAQQFPDLHSELNLSSLELGDSALYFCASSEPPRGLAATGELFFGEGSRLTVL.